This note documents a single T cell receptor (beta chain) sequence. Its target is not known. RNA transcripts provided the source from which TCR beta CDR3 regions were amplified. With the HTBI primer set, the TCR CDR3 went through a first round of RT-PCR. Each CDR3 protein is one row after TCRdb ran MiXCR on the multiplex PCR reads. The repertoire holds approximately 430,000 distinct CDR3 sequences, approximately 15% seen once, with roughly 8% in the top ten. This specimen belongs to a study of T cells in Graves' hyperthyroidism and ophthalmopathy. Study context: Staff took peripheral blood when the initial diagnosis was made, before any treatment began.

The CDR3 runs to 16 residues. Trimming removed 0 bases from V and 2 bases from J, with 14 bases in between. Germline V lookup: CDR1 LGHNT, CDR2 FRNRAP. Regarding the study as a whole: Ophthalmopathy and stable hyperthyroidism were separated by a 13 V-J model. Blood also carried most thyroid clonotypes expanded above 0.001.

Using roughly 9.4 ml of fresh peripheral blood, PBMCs were prepared. Sequencing was performed on blood. The V call is TRBV12-5, the J call TRBJ2-7; D might be TRBD2 (6 bases). This sequence was found in a woman between 18 and 29 years old with Graves' hyperthyroidism. CDR3 nucleotides: TGTGCTAGTGGTTTGGTACTTGGTAGCGGACCCTACGAGCAGTACTTC. This sequence encodes CASGLVLGSGPYEQYF.